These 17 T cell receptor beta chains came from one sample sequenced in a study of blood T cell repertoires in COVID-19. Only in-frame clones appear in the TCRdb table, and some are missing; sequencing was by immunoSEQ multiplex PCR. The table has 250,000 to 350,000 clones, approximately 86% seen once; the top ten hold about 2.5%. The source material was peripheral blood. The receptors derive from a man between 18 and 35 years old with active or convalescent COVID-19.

CDR3 residues: CASSVTGMHEQFF. The CDR3 bases are TGTGCCAGCAGCGTAACAGGGATGCATGAGCAGTTCTTC. This sequence joins TRBV9 and TRBJ2-1; a possible D gene is TRBD1 (6 bases). Trimming took 1 base from V and 8 from J, leaving 10 bases between them. CDR1 is SGDLS, CDR2 YYNGEE, per germline. CDR3 length: 13 amino acids. Combining the CDR3 with reference TRBV9 and TRBJ2-1 gives the whole variable domain DSGVTQTPKHLITATGQRVTLRCSPRSGDLSVYWYQQSLDQGLQFLIQYYNGEERAKGNILERFSAQQFPDLHSELNLSSLELGDSALYFCASSVTGMHEQFFGPGTRLTVL.

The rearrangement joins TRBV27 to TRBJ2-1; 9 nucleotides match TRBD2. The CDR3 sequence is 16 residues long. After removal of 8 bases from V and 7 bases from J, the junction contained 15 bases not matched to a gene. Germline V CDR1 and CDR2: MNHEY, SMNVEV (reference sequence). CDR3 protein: CASGITAGGPINEQFF. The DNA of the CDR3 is TGTGCCAGCGGCATTACTGCGGGAGGGCCGATTAATGAGCAGTTCTTC.

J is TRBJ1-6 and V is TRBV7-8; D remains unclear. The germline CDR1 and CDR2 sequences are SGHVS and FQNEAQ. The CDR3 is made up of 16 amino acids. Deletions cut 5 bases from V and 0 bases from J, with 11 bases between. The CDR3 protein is CASSVGRFSYNSPLHF. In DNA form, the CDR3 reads TGTGCCAGCAGCGTGGGCAGGTTCTCCTATAATTCACCCCTCCACTTT. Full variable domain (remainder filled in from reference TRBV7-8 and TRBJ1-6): GAGVSQSPRYKVAKRGQDVALRCDPISGHVSLFWYQQALGQGPEFLTYFQNEAQLDKSGLPSDRFFAERPEGSVSTLKIQRTQQEDSAVYLCASSVGRFSYNSPLHFGNGTRLTVT.

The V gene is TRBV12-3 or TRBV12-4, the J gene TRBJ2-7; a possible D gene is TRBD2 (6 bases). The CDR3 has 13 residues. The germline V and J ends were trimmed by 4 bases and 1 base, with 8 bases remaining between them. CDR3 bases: TGTGCCAGCAGTTCCGGGACTTCCTACGAGCAGTACTTC. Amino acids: CASSSGTSYEQYF.

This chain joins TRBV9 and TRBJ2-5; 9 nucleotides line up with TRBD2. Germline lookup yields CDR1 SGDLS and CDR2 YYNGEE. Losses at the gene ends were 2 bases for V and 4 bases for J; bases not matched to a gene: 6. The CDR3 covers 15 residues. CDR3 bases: TGTGCCAGCAGCGTTGCGGGGGGGCTGGGAGAGACCCAGTACTTC. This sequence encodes CASSVAGGLGETQYF.

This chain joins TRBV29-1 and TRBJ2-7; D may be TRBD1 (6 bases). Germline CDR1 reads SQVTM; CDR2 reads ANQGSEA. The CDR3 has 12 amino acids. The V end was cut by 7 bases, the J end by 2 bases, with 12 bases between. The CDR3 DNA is TGCAGCGCCGGACAGAGTACCTACGAGCAGTACTTC. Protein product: CSAGQSTYEQYF.

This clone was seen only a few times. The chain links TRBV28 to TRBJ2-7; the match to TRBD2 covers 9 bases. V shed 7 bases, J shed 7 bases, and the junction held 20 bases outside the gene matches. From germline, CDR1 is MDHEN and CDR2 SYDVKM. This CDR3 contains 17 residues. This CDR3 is CASTSPAGASGNFEQYF. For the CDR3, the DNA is TGTGCCAGCACCTCTCCTGCAGGGGCTAGCGGGAATTTTGAGCAGTACTTC.

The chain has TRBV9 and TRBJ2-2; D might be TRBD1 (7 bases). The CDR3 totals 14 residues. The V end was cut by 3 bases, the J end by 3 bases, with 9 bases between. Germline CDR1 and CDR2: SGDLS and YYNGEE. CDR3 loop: CASSARGDTGELFF. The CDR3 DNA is TGTGCCAGCAGCGCCAGGGGGGACACCGGGGAGCTGTTTTTT.

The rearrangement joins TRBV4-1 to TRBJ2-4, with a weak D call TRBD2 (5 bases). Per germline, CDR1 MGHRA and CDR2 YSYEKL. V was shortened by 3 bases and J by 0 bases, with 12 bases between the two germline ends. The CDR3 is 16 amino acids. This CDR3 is CASSHTAGSAKNIQYF. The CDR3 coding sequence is TGCGCCAGCAGCCATACGGCGGGCTCAGCCAAAAACATTCAGTACTTC.

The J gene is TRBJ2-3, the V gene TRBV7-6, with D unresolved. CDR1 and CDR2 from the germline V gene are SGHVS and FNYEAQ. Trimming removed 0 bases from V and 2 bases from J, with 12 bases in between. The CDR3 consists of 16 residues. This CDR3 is CASSLALEPNTDTQYF. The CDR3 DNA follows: TGTGCCAGCAGCTTAGCGCTTGAACCTAACACAGATACGCAGTATTTT.

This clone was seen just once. Written as DNA, the CDR3 is TGCGCCAGCAGCCTCGAGCGGCCAAATGAAAAACTGTTTTTT. Residues: CASSLERPNEKLFF. The V and J genes are TRBV4-1 and TRBJ1-4, with D uncertain. V was clipped by 4 bases and J by 5 bases, with 11 bases between them. The CDR3 has 14 amino acids. Germline V gene sequence: CDR1 MGHRA, CDR2 YSYEKL.

The CDR3 loop is CATTGQLNQPQHF. The CDR3 DNA sequence: TGCGCCACTACGGGACAGTTGAATCAGCCCCAGCATTTT. This chain joins TRBV10-2 and TRBJ1-5, with 7 bases identical to TRBD1. The CDR3 is 13 residues long. CDR1 is WSHSY and CDR2 is SAAADI in the germline V gene. The V and J ends lost 10 bases and 4 bases, in that order; junction bases with no gene match: 7.

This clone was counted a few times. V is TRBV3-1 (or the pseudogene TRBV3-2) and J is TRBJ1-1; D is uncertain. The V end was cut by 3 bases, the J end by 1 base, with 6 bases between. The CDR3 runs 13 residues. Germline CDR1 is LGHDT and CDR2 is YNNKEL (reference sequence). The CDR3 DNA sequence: TGTGCCAGCAGCCACATTTCGAACACTGAAGCTTTCTTT. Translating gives CASSHISNTEAFF.

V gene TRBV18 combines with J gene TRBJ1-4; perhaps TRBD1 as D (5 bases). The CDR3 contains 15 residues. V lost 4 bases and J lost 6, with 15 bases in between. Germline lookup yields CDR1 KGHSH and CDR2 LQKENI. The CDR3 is CASSRGHGFDEKLFF. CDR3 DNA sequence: TGTGCCAGCTCACGCGGACACGGGTTTGATGAAAAACTGTTTTTT.

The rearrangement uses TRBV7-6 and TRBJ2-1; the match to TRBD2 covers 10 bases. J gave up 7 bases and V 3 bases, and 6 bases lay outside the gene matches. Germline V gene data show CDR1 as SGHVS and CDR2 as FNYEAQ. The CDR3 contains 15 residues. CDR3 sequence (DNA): TGTGCCAGCAGCTTCTTAGCGGGAGGCAGGAATGAGCAGTTCTTC. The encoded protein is CASSFLAGGRNEQFF.

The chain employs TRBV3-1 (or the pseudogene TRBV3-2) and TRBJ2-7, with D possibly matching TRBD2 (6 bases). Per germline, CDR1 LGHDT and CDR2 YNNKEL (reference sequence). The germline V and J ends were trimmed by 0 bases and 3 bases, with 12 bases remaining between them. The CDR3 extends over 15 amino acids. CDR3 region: CASSQDLAWVYEQYF. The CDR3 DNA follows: TGTGCCAGCAGCCAAGATCTAGCGTGGGTCTACGAGCAGTACTTC.

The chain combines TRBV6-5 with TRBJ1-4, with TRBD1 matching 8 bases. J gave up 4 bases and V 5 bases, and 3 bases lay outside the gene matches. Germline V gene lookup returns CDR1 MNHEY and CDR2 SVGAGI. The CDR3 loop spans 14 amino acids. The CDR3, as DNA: TGTGCCAGCAGTACAGACAGGGGTAATGAAAAACTGTTTTTT. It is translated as CASSTDRGNEKLFF.